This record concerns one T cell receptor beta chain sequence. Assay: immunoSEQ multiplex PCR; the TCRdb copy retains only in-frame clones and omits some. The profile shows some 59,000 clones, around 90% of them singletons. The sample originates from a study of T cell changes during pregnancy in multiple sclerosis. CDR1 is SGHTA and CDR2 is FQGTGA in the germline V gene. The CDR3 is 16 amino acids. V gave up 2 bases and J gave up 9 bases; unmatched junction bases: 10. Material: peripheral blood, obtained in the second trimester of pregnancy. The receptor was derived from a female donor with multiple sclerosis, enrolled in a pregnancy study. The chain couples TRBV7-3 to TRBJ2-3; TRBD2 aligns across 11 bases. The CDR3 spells CASSLVLAGGPGTQYF. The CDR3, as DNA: TGTGCCAGCAGCTTAGTCCTAGCGGGGGGCCCGGGGACGCAGTATTTT.